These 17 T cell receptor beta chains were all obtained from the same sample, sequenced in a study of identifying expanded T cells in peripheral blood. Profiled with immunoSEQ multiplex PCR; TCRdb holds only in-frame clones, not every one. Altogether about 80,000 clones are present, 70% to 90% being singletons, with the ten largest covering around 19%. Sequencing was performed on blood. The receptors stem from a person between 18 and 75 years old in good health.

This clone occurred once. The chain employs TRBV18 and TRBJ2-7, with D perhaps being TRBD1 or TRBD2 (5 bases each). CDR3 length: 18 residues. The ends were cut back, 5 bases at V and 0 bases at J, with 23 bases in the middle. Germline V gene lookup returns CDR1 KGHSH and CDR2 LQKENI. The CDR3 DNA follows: TGTGCCAGCTCATCAACACGGGCCCCGGGGCCCGTCTCCTACGAGCAGTACTTC. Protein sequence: CASSSTRAPGPVSYEQYF.

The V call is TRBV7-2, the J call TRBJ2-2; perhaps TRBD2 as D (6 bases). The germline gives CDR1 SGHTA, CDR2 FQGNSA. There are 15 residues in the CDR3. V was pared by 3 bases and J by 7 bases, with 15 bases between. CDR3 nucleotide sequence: TGTGCCAGCAGCTTTAATCGGGGGTCGGGCGGGGAGCTGTTTTTT. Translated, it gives CASSFNRGSGGELFF.

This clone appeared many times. The CDR3 region has the DNA TGCGCCAGCAGTCAATCGACAGGGAATGAGCAGTTCTTC. Its protein is CASSQSTGNEQFF. The chain carries TRBV23-1 and TRBJ2-1; 7 bases agree with TRBD1. TRBV23-1 is known as an ORF, though its function is uncertain. Trimming cost V 0 bases and J 7 bases; bases outside gene matches: 0. The CDR3 runs 13 residues.

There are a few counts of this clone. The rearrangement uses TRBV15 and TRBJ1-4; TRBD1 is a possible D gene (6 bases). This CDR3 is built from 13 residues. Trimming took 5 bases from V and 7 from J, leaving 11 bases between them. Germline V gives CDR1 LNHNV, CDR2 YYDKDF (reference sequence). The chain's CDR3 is CATSPRGGEKLFF. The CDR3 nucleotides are TGTGCCACCAGCCCCCGAGGGGGTGAAAAACTGTTTTTT.

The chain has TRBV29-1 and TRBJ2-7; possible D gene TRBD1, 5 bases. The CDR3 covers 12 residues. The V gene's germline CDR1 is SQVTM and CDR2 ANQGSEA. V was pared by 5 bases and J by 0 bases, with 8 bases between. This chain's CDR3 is CSVMQGSYEQYF. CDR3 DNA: TGCAGCGTTATGCAGGGCTCCTACGAGCAGTACTTC.

CDR3 in DNA: TGTGCCAGCAGTTTAGGAAGGGACCGAACGAGCGCTGAAGCTTTCTTT. It specifies CASSLGRDRTSAEAFF. The rearrangement uses TRBV27 and TRBJ1-1; possibly TRBD1 for D (5 bases). V was pared by 2 bases and J by 6 bases, with 19 bases between. Germline CDR1 is MNHEY and CDR2 is SMNVEV (reference sequence). The CDR3 runs to 16 residues.

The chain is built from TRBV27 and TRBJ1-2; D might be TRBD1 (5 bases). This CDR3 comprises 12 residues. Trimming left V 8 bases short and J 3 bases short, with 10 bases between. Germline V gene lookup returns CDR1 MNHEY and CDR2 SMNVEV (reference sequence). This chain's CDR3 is CASGRDYYGYTF. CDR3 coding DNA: TGTGCCAGCGGCCGGGACTACTATGGCTACACCTTC.

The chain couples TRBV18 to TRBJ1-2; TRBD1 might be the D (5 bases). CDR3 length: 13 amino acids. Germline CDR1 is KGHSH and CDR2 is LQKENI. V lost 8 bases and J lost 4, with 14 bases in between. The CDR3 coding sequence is TGTGCCAGCACCCCCAGGGAGGGCTATGGCTACACCTTC. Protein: CASTPREGYGYTF.

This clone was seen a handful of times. For the CDR3, the DNA is TGCGCCAGCAGCCAAGTCGTTACGAACACAGATACGCAGTATTTT. This encodes CASSQVVTNTDTQYF. The rearrangement links TRBV4-3 to TRBJ2-3; D is unresolved. Germline CDR1 is LGHNA and CDR2 is YSLEER. CDR3 length equals 15 residues. The V end lost 1 base, the J end lost 2 bases, and 10 bases lay between the germline ends.

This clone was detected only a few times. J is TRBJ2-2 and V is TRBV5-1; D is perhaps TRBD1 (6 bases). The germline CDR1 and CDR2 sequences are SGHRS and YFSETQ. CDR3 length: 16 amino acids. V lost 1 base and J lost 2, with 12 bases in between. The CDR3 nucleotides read TGCGCCAGCAGCTTGCGAGGGGGTCATAACACCGGGGAGCTGTTTTTT. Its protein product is CASSLRGGHNTGELFF.

The CDR3, as DNA: TGTGCCAGCGTAATTAACAGGGGCCCCTCCTACGAGCAGTACTTC. Its translation is CASVINRGPSYEQYF. The chain links TRBV7-2 to TRBJ2-7; 7 positions match TRBD1. Germline CDR1 is SGHTA and CDR2 is FQGNSA. J was trimmed by 0 bases and V by 8 bases; bases with no gene match: 10. The CDR3 sequence is 15 residues long. The full variable domain, rest sourced from reference TRBV7-2 and TRBJ2-7, is GAGVSQSPSNKVTEKGKDVELRCDPISGHTALYWYRQSLGQGLEFLIYFQGNSAPDKSGLPSDRFSAERTGGSVSTLTIQRTQQEDSAVYLCASVINRGPSYEQYFGPGTRLTVT.

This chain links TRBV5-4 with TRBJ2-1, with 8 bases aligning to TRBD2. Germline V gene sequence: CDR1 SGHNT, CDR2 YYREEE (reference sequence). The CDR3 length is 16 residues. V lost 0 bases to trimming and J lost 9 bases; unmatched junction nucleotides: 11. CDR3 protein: CASSLVSGGRTAEQFF. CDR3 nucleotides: TGTGCCAGCAGCTTGGTATCGGGGGGGCGAACGGCTGAGCAGTTCTTC.

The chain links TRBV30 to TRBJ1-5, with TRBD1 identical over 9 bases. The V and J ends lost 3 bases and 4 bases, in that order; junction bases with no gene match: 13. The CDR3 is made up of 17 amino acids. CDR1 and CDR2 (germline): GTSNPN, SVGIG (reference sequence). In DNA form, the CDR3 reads TGTGCCTGGAGAAGGGGGGTCGGGACAGGGTCTAATCAGCCCCAGCATTTT. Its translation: CAWRRGVGTGSNQPQHF.

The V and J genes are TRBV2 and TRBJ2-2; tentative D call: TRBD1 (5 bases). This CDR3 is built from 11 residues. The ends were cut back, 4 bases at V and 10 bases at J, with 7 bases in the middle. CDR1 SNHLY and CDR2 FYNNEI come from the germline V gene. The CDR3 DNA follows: TGTGCCAGCAGTGGAGGACAGGAGCTGTTTTTT. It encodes CASSGGQELFF.

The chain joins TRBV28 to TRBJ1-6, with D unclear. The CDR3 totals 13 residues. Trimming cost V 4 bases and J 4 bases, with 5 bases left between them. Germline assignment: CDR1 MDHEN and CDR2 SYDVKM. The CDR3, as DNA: TGTGCCAGCAGTTCCGTGTATAATTCACCCCTCCACTTT. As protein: CASSSVYNSPLHF.

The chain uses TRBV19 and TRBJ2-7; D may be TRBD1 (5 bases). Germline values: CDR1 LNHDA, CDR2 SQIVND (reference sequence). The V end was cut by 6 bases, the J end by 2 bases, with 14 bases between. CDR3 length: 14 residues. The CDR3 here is CASSIKGYPYEQYF. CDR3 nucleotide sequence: TGTGCCAGTAGCATCAAGGGGTACCCCTACGAGCAGTACTTC.

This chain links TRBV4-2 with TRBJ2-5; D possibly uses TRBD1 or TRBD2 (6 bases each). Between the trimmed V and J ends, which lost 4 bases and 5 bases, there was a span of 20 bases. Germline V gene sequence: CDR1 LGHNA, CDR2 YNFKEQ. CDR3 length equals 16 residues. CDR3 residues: CASSPTGSGGGETQYF. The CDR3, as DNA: TGTGCCAGCAGCCCAACGGGGTCCGGGGGCGGGGAGACCCAGTACTTC.